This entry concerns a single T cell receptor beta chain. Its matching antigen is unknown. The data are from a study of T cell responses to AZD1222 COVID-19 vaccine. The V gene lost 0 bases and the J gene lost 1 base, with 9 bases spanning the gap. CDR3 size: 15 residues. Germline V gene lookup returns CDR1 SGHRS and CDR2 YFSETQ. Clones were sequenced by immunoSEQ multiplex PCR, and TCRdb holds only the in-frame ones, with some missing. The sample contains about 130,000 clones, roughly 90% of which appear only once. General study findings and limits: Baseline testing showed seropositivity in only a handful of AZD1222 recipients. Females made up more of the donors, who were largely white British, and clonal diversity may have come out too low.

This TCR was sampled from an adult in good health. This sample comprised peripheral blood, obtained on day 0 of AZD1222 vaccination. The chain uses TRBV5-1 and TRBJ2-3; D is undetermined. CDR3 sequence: CASSLALRRTDTQYF. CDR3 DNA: TGCGCCAGCAGCTTGGCACTTCGCCGCACAGATACGCAGTATTTT.